The 18 T cell receptor beta chains reported below all come from one sample, sequenced in a study of blood T cell repertoires in COVID-19. Some clones are missing from TCRdb's copy, which holds only in-frame ones; the method was immunoSEQ multiplex PCR. The table has over 250,000 clones, roughly nine tenths seen once; the top ten hold under 2.5%. The sample comprised peripheral blood. The receptors shown here come from a man in his fifties with acute or convalescent COVID-19.

The J gene is TRBJ2-2, the V gene TRBV2, with TRBD1 identical over 7 bases. Losses at the gene ends were 6 bases for V and 2 bases for J; bases not matched to a gene: 6. The V gene's germline CDR1 is SNHLY and CDR2 FYNNEI. The CDR3 covers 15 residues. The CDR3 loop reads CASSPDRPNTGELFF. The CDR3 bases are TGTGCCAGCAGCCCGGACAGGCCAAACACCGGGGAGCTGTTTTTT.

The rearrangement links TRBV27 to TRBJ2-7, with D maybe TRBD1 (5 bases). Per germline, CDR1 MNHEY and CDR2 SMNVEV (reference sequence). V dropped 7 bases and J dropped 6 bases, with 31 bases sitting between them. CDR3 length: 18 residues. The CDR3 DNA reads TGTGCCAGCACCTCATTAGGGGCGGCGCAGGCTAAGATGAGCGAGCAGTACTTC. As protein: CASTSLGAAQAKMSEQYF.

This clone has ten or more counts. The V and J genes are TRBV6-6 and TRBJ2-1, with D tentatively TRBD2 (6 bases). The CDR3 is 11 residues long. V dropped 8 bases and J dropped 7 bases, with 9 bases sitting between them. From germline, CDR1 is MNHNY and CDR2 SVGAGI (reference sequence). The CDR3 DNA is TGTGCCAGCCTTGGGGGGAATGAGCAGTTCTTC. As protein: CASLGGNEQFF.

The chain couples TRBV7-6 to TRBJ1-1, with TRBD1 matching over 7 bases. Germline V gene lookup returns CDR1 SGHVS and CDR2 FNYEAQ. This CDR3 region has 14 residues. Trimming cost V 5 bases and J 5 bases; bases outside gene matches: 8. The chain's CDR3 is CASSPQGRGTEAFF. The CDR3 DNA reads as TGTGCCAGCAGCCCACAGGGGCGGGGAACTGAAGCTTTCTTT.

The chain couples TRBV2 to TRBJ2-3; 7 bases match TRBD2. With V trimmed by 1 base and J by 8 bases, 6 bases remained unmatched. Germline assignment: CDR1 SNHLY and CDR2 FYNNEI. The CDR3 is 14 residues long. CDR3 coding DNA: TGTGCCAGCAGTGAAGACACAAGCGGGGCTACGCAGTATTTT. It specifies CASSEDTSGATQYF.

The chain joins TRBV3-1 (or the pseudogene TRBV3-2) to TRBJ2-7, with TRBD1 matching 7 bases. The CDR3 has 16 residues. J gave up 0 bases and V 3 bases, and 8 bases lay outside the gene matches. Germline lookup yields CDR1 LGHDT and CDR2 YNNKEL (reference sequence). CDR3 sequence (DNA): TGTGCCAGCAGCCAGCAGACAGGGACCCTCTCCTACGAGCAGTACTTC. Its protein is CASSQQTGTLSYEQYF.

The rearrangement uses TRBV14 and TRBJ2-5, with unresolved D. Germline V gives CDR1 SGHDN, CDR2 FVKESK. V dropped 1 base and J dropped 2 bases, with 8 bases sitting between them. CDR3 length: 14 amino acids. The CDR3 spells CASSQGYRQETQYF. The CDR3 DNA reads TGTGCCAGCAGCCAAGGATACAGACAAGAGACCCAGTACTTC.

There are many counts of this clone. The chain joins TRBV9 to TRBJ1-3; 7 nucleotides line up with TRBD1. In germline, CDR1 is SGDLS, CDR2 YYNGEE. This CDR3 spans 16 amino acids. The trim removed 3 bases at V and 2 bases at J, leaving 8 bases unmatched. Written as DNA, the CDR3 is TGTGCCAGCAGCGAACTCCCCGACAGGGCTGGAAACACCATATATTTT. It yields the protein CASSELPDRAGNTIYF.

The chain is built from TRBV5-1 and TRBJ2-7; TRBD2 aligns across 9 bases. Trimming took 0 bases from V and 5 from J; bases not matched to a gene: 6. CDR1 and CDR2 from the germline V gene are SGHRS and YFSETQ. The CDR3 is made up of 15 amino acids. DNA of the CDR3: TGCGCCAGCAGCTTGGTTGGCGGGGGGGCCAACGAGCAGTACTTC. Translated: CASSLVGGGANEQYF. The full variable domain, completed using reference TRBV5-1 and TRBJ2-7, is KAGVTQTPRYLIKTRGQQVTLSCSPISGHRSVSWYQQTPGQGLQFLFEYFSETQRNKGNFPGRFSGRQFSNSRSEMNVSTLELGDSALYLCASSLVGGGANEQYFGPGTRLTVT.

The gene calls are TRBV2 and TRBJ1-2, with TRBD1 matching 8 bases. The trim removed 11 bases at V and 8 bases at J, leaving 13 bases unmatched. Germline values: CDR1 SNHLY, CDR2 FYNNEI. CDR3 length equals 13 residues. CDR3 nucleotides: TGTGCCGGACAGGGCCCAAGGAATATCGGCTACACCTTC. Protein: CAGQGPRNIGYTF. The entire variable domain, with the rest obtained from reference TRBV2 and TRBJ1-2, is as follows: EPEVTQTPSHQVTQMGQEVILRCVPISNHLYFYWYRQILGQKVEFLVSFYNNEISEKSEIFDDQFSVERPDGSNFTLKIRSTKLEDSAMYFCAGQGPRNIGYTFGSGTRLTVV.

The chain joins TRBV20-1 to TRBJ2-1, with no clear D. Germline V gene lookup returns CDR1 DFQATT and CDR2 SNEGSKA (reference sequence). Trimming shortened V by 5 bases and J by 7 bases, and 6 bases separated the two germline ends. The CDR3 has 10 residues. DNA for the CDR3: TGCAGTGCTCCCAAAAATGAGCAGTTCTTC. Translated, it gives CSAPKNEQFF.

The genes are TRBV7-3 and TRBJ2-5, with a weak D call TRBD1 (5 bases). Trimming cost V 1 base and J 4 bases, with 10 bases left between them. Per the germline V gene, CDR1 is SGHTA and CDR2 is FQGTGA. The CDR3 sequence is 14 residues long. CDR3 bases: TGTGCCAGCAGCTTAAGAGGAAGGGGAGAGACCCAGTACTTC. Residues: CASSLRGRGETQYF.

The genes are TRBV29-1 and TRBJ2-2, with 11 bases matching TRBD2. There are 15 residues in the CDR3. Germline V gene data show CDR1 as SQVTM and CDR2 as ANQGSEA. The V gene end was trimmed by 6 bases and the J gene end by 6 bases; junction bases not matched to a gene: 9. CDR3 in amino acids: CSVAKTSGDPGELFF. In DNA form, the CDR3 reads TGCAGCGTCGCTAAGACTAGCGGGGATCCCGGGGAGCTGTTTTTT.

This clone was observed a single time. This CDR3 is CASSPRWDRGPGYTF. The CDR3 DNA reads as TGTGCCAGCAGCCCGCGCTGGGACAGGGGGCCTGGCTACACCTTC. V is TRBV3-1 (or the pseudogene TRBV3-2) and J is TRBJ1-2, with 12 bases fitting TRBD1. Germline-derived CDR1 and CDR2 are LGHDT and YNNKEL (reference sequence). The CDR3 covers 15 residues. The V and J ends lost 4 bases and 7 bases, in that order; junction bases with no gene match: 7.

This clone was recorded only once. The chain couples TRBV7-9 to TRBJ1-2; 9 nucleotides agree with TRBD1. Germline CDR1 is SEHNR and CDR2 is FQNEAQ (reference sequence). This CDR3 spans 15 amino acids. J lost 1 base, V lost 5 bases, and 5 bases had no gene match. Written as DNA, the CDR3 is TGTGCCAGCAGCAAAGGGACAGGGAATAACTATGGCTACACCTTC. The encoded protein is CASSKGTGNNYGYTF. Complete variable domain (other parts from reference TRBV7-9 and TRBJ1-2): DTGVSQNPRHKITKRGQNVTFRCDPISEHNRLYWYRQTLGQGPEFLTYFQNEAQLEKSRLLSDRFSAERPKGSFSTLEIQRTEQGDSAMYLCASSKGTGNNYGYTFGSGTRLTVV.

This clone has only a few counts. The chain joins TRBV6-1 to TRBJ2-3; TRBD2 might be the D (6 bases). CDR1 and CDR2 from the germline V gene are MNHNS and SASEGT. CDR3 length: 17 residues. Trimming removed 2 bases at V and 0 bases at J, with 15 bases between. For the CDR3, the DNA is TGTGCCAGCAGTGAACTCAGCCTAGCGACTAGCACAGATACGCAGTATTTT. It encodes CASSELSLATSTDTQYF.

The genes are TRBV6-5 and TRBJ1-2, with D maybe TRBD1 (5 bases). Germline CDR1 MNHEY, CDR2 SVGAGI. Trimming left V 11 bases short and J 4 bases short, with 20 bases between. The CDR3 totals 14 residues. The CDR3 loop reads CASEGPTLPYGYTF. CDR3 nucleotides: TGTGCCTCGGAGGGGCCTACCTTACCCTATGGCTACACCTTC.

The chain carries TRBV14 and TRBJ2-3; TRBD2 agrees at 7 bases. The CDR3 runs 16 residues. V shed 0 bases, J shed 4 bases, and the junction held 7 bases outside the gene matches. CDR1 and CDR2 from the germline V gene are SGHDN and FVKESK. This CDR3 reads CASSQDFLRGADTQYF. The CDR3 DNA reads as TGTGCCAGCAGCCAAGATTTTCTCCGGGGGGCAGATACGCAGTATTTT.